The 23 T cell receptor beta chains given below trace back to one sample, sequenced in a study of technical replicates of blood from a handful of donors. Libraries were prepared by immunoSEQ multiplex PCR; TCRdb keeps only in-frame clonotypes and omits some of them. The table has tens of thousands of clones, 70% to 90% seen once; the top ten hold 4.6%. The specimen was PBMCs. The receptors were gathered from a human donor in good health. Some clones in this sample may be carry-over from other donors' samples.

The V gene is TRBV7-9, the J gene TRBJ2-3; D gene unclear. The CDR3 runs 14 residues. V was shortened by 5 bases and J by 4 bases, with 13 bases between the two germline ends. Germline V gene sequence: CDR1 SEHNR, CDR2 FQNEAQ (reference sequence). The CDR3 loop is CASSLSSTPDTQYF. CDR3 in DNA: TGTGCCAGCAGCCTGTCTAGTACACCAGATACGCAGTATTTT.

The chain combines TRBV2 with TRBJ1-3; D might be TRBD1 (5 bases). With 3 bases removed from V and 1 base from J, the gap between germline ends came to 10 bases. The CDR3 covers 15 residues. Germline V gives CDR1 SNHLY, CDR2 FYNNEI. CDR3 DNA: TGTGCCAGCAGTGATTGGGGGAGGTCTGGAAACACCATATATTTT. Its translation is CASSDWGRSGNTIYF.

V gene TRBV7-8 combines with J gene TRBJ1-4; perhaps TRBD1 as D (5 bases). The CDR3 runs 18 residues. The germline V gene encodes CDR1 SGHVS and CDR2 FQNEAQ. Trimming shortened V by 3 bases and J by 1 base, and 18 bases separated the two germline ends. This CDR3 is CASSFPRQGGGTNEKLFF. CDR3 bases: TGTGCCAGCAGCTTCCCTCGCCAGGGCGGTGGAACTAATGAAAAACTGTTTTTT. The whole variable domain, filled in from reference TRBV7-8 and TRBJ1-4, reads GAGVSQSPRYKVAKRGQDVALRCDPISGHVSLFWYQQALGQGPEFLTYFQNEAQLDKSGLPSDRFFAERPEGSVSTLKIQRTQQEDSAVYLCASSFPRQGGGTNEKLFFGSGTQLSVL.

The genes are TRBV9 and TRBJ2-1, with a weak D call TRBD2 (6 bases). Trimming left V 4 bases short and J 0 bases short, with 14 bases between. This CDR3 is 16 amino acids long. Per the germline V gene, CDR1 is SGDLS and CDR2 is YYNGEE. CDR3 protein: CASSPRRASSYNEQFF. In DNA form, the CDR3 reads TGTGCCAGCAGCCCCCGGAGGGCGAGCTCCTACAATGAGCAGTTCTTC.

The DNA of the CDR3 is TGTGCCAGCAGCCCCCGGACAGGCGGGCAGCCCCAGCATTTT. Protein product: CASSPRTGGQPQHF. This chain connects TRBV7-9 to TRBJ1-5, with 7 bases that match TRBD1. Trimming took 5 bases from V and 7 from J; bases not matched to a gene: 8. The germline V gene encodes CDR1 SEHNR and CDR2 FQNEAQ (reference sequence). The CDR3 length is 14 residues.

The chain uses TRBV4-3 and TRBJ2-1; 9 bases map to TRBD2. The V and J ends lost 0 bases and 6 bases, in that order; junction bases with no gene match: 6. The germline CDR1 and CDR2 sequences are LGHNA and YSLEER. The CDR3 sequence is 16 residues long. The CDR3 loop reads CASSQDSGRGGNEQFF. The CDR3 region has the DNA TGCGCCAGCAGCCAAGATAGCGGGCGGGGGGGCAATGAGCAGTTCTTC.

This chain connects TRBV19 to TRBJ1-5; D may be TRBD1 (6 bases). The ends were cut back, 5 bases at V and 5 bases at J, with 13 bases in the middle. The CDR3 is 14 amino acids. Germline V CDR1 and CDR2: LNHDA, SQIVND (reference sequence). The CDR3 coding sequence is TGTGCCAGTAGTCAGGGGTTAGAGGATCAGCCCCAGCATTTT. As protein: CASSQGLEDQPQHF.

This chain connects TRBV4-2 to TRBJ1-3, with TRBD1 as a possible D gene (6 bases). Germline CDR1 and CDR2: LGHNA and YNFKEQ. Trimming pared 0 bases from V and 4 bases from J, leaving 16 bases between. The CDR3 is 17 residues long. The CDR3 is CASSQDIGGAWGNTIYF. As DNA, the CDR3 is TGTGCCAGCAGCCAAGATATTGGGGGCGCGTGGGGAAACACCATATATTTT.

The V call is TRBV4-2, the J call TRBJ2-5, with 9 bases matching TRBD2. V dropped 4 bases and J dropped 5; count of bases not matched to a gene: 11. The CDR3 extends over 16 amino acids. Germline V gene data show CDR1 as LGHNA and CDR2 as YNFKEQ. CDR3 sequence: CASSPGGGADWETQYF. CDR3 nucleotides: TGTGCCAGCAGCCCGGGCGGGGGGGCCGATTGGGAGACCCAGTACTTC.

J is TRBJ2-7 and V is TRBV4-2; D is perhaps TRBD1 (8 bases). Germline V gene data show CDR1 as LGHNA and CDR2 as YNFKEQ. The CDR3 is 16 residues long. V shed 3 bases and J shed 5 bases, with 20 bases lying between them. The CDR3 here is CASSQSDRDYLNEQYF. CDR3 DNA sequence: TGTGCCAGCAGCCAGTCGGACAGGGACTACTTAAACGAGCAGTACTTC.

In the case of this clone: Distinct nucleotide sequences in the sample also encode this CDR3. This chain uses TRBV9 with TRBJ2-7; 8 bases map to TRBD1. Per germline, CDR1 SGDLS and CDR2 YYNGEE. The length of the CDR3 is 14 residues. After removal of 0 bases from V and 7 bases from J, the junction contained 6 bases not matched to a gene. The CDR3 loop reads CASSVEVTGVEQYF. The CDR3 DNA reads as TGTGCCAGCAGCGTAGAGGTGACAGGGGTAGAGCAGTACTTC. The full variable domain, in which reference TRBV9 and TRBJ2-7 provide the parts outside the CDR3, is DSGVTQTPKHLITATGQRVTLRCSPRSGDLSVYWYQQSLDQGLQFLIQYYNGEERAKGNILERFSAQQFPDLHSELNLSSLELGDSALYFCASSVEVTGVEQYFGPGTRLTVT.

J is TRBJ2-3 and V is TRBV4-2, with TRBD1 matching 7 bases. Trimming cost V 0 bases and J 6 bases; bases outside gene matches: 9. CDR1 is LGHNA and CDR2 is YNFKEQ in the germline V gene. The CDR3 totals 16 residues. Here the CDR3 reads CASSQDRTGRADTQYF. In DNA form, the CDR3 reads TGTGCCAGCAGCCAAGATCGGACAGGCCGGGCGGATACGCAGTATTTT.

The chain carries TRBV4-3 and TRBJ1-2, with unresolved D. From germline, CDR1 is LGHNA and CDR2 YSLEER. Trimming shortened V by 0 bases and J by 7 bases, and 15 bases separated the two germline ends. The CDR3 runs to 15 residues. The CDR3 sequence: CASSQDGTGSAGYTF. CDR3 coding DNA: TGCGCCAGCAGCCAAGATGGAACGGGGTCTGCTGGCTACACCTTC.

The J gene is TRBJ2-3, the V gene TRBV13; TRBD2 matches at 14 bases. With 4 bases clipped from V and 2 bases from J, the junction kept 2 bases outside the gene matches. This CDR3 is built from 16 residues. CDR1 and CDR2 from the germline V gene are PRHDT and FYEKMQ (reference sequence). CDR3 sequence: CASSWTSGRSTDTQYF. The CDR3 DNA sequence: TGTGCCAGCAGCTGGACTAGCGGGAGGTCCACAGATACGCAGTATTTT.

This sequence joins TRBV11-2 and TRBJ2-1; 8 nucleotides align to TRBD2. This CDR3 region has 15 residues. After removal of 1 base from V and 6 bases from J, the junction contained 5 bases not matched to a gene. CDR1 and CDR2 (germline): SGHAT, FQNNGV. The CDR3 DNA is TGTGCCAGCAGCTTAGTTAGCGGGAAGTCCAATGAGCAGTTCTTC. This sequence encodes CASSLVSGKSNEQFF. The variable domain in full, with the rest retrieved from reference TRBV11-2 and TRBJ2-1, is EAGVAQSPRYKIIEKRQSVAFWCNPISGHATLYWYQQILGQGPKLLIQFQNNGVVDDSQLPKDRFSAERLKGVDSTLKIQPAKLEDSAVYLCASSLVSGKSNEQFFGPGTRLTVL.

The DNA for the CDR3 is TGTGCCAGCAGCCCCCAGGAAGCCGGACTAGCGGGAGGCCATGAGCAGTTCTTC. This gives the protein CASSPQEAGLAGGHEQFF. This chain joins TRBV11-2 and TRBJ2-1, with 14 nucleotides matching TRBD2. V dropped 5 bases and J dropped 8; count of bases not matched to a gene: 14. The CDR3 loop spans 18 amino acids. Germline V CDR1 and CDR2: SGHAT, FQNNGV.

CDR3 protein: CASRGLAGAGELFF. The CDR3 DNA follows: TGTGCTAGCCGGGGACTAGCGGGAGCCGGGGAGCTGTTTTTT. V is TRBV6-5 and J is TRBJ2-2; 14 positions agree with TRBD2. This CDR3 has 14 amino acids. Germline V gene lookup returns CDR1 MNHEY and CDR2 SVGAGI.

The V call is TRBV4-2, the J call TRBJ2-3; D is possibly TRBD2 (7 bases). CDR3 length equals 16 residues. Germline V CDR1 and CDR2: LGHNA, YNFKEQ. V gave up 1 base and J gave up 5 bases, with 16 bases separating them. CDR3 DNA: TGTGCCAGCAGCCAAGGCGGGGGCCCCCCAGGAGATACGCAGTATTTT. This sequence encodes CASSQGGGPPGDTQYF.

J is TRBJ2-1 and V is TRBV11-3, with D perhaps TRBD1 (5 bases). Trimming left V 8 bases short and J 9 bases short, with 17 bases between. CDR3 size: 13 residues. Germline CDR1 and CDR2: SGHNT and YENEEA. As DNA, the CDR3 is TGTGCCAGCGGGCAGGGAAGTTTCGGTGAGCAGTTCTTC. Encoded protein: CASGQGSFGEQFF.

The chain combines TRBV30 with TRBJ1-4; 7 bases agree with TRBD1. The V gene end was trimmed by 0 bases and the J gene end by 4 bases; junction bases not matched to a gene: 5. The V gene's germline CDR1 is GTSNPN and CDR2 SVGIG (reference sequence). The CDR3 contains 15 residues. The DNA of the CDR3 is TGTGCCTGGAGTGTACCGACAGGGATTAATGAAAAACTGTTTTTT. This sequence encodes CAWSVPTGINEKLFF.

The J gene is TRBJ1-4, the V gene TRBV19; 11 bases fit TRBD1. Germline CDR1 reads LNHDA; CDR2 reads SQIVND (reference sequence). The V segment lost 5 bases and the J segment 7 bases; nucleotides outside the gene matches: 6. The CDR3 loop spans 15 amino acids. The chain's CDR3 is CASSPSGTGGEKLFF. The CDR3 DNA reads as TGTGCCAGTAGTCCTTCTGGGACAGGGGGTGAAAAACTGTTTTTT.

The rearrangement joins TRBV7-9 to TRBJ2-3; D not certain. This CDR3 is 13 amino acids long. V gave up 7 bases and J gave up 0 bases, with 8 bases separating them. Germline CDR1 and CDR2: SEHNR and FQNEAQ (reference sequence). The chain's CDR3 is CASTQASTDTQYF. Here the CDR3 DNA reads TGTGCCAGCACCCAAGCAAGCACAGATACGCAGTATTTT.

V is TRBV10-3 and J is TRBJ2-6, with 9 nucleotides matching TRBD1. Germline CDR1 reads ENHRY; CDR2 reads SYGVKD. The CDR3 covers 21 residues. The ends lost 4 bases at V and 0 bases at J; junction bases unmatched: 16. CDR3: CAISGSPGTGKPPSGANVLTF. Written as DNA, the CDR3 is TGTGCCATCAGTGGTAGTCCCGGGACAGGGAAACCCCCCTCTGGGGCCAACGTCCTGACTTTC.